This TCR beta chain was sequenced during a study of chemoradiotherapy in HPV16-positive cancers. There are 16 residues in the CDR3. The germline V and J ends were trimmed by 0 bases and 3 bases, with 12 bases remaining between them. CDR1 and CDR2 from the germline V gene are MNHNS and SASEGT. The table came from immunoSEQ multiplex PCR; TCRdb's copy has only in-frame clones and leaves some out. The sample includes tens of thousands of clones, 88% of them seen just once. Regarding the study as a whole: The functional HPV-specific definition rests on just two HPV16-positive patients. During treatment, candidate HPV-specific clones and E7-related motifs expanded in tumor.

In the case of this clone: Its antigen remains unknown.

Samples were taken several times over chemoradiotherapy. This TCR was recovered from a human donor with HPV-associated anogenital cancer. The V and J genes are TRBV6-1 and TRBJ1-3, with D maybe TRBD1 (6 bases). This specimen was blood, taken from a patient who underwent chemoradiotherapy. This chain's CDR3 is CASSEARRGGGNTIYF. Here the CDR3 DNA reads TGTGCCAGCAGTGAAGCGCGCAGGGGAGGTGGAAACACCATATATTTT.